The 23 T cell receptor beta chains in this list originate from one sample, sequenced in a study of OX40 agonist ivuxolimab in advanced cancers. Here immunoSEQ multiplex PCR was the method, and the copy in TCRdb shows in-frame clones only, minus some. The sample lists 57,000 or so clones; 86% were seen once. Sample: CD4+ or CD8+ T cells sorted from blood, taken in a trial of the OX40 agonist ivuxolimab. The receptors here all came from an adult with an advanced solid tumor such as melanoma, head and neck, liver or kidney cancer.

The chain recombines TRBV5-1 with TRBJ2-1; 8 bases line up with TRBD2. The germline V gene has CDR1 SGHRS and CDR2 YFSETQ. This CDR3 has 18 amino acids. The V gene end was trimmed by 1 base and the J gene end by 8 bases; junction bases not matched to a gene: 17. The chain's CDR3 is CASSLSRIHLAGTDEQFF. The CDR3 DNA sequence: TGCGCCAGCAGCTTGTCCCGGATCCACCTAGCGGGTACCGATGAGCAGTTCTTC. Using reference TRBV5-1 and TRBJ2-1 for the parts outside the CDR3, the full variable domain is KAGVTQTPRYLIKTRGQQVTLSCSPISGHRSVSWYQQTPGQGLQFLFEYFSETQRNKGNFPGRFSGRQFSNSRSEMNVSTLELGDSALYLCASSLSRIHLAGTDEQFFGPGTRLTVL.

The chain uses TRBV27 and TRBJ1-2, with 7 bases fitting TRBD1. V was pared by 5 bases and J by 6 bases, with 18 bases of the junction left unmatched. The germline CDR1 and CDR2 sequences are MNHEY and SMNVEV (reference sequence). The CDR3 has 17 residues. CDR3 DNA: TGTGCCAGCAGTCCAAGGACAGGAAACTTCTTGGGGAATGGCTACACCTTC. Encoded protein: CASSPRTGNFLGNGYTF.

V is TRBV6-5 and J is TRBJ2-7, with a weak D call TRBD1 (6 bases). The ends were cut back, 8 bases at V and 6 bases at J, with 23 bases in the middle. The CDR3 spans 15 residues. Germline CDR1 is MNHEY and CDR2 is SVGAGI. CDR3 in amino acids: CASRGQGRQAGEQYF. CDR3 coding DNA: TGTGCCAGCCGGGGTCAGGGGAGACAAGCAGGCGAGCAGTACTTC.

V and J are TRBV7-2 and TRBJ2-4; D is perhaps TRBD2 (7 bases). Germline CDR1 reads SGHTA; CDR2 reads FQGNSA. V was shortened by 5 bases and J by 8 bases, with 10 bases between the two germline ends. The CDR3 loop spans 12 amino acids. The CDR3 region has the DNA TGTGCCAGCAGCGGGGGGGCGGACATTCAGTACTTC. Amino acid sequence: CASSGGADIQYF.

V usage is TRBV19 and J usage is TRBJ1-2, with a possible D match to TRBD1 (5 bases). Germline CDR1 reads LNHDA; CDR2 reads SQIVND (reference sequence). The CDR3 sequence is 15 residues long. Trimming took 3 bases from V and 4 from J, leaving 15 bases between them. CDR3 bases: TGTGCCAGTAGTATTATGGGACGGGACGTCTATGGCTACACCTTC. Translation gives CASSIMGRDVYGYTF.

The chain is built from TRBV5-4 and TRBJ2-1, with 14 nucleotides matching TRBD2. V shed 5 bases, J shed 9 bases, and the junction held 7 bases outside the gene matches. The CDR3 has 15 amino acids. Germline V gives CDR1 SGHNT, CDR2 YYREEE (reference sequence). The CDR3 sequence: CASSQTSGGAGEQFF. The CDR3 region has the DNA TGTGCCAGCAGTCAGACTAGCGGGGGGGCCGGTGAGCAGTTCTTC.

The chain is built from TRBV7-9 and TRBJ2-3, with TRBD1 as a possible D gene (5 bases). The CDR3 is made up of 15 amino acids. CDR1 and CDR2 from the germline V gene are SEHNR and FQNEAQ (reference sequence). V was clipped by 4 bases and J by 1 base, with 12 bases between them. The CDR3 sequence: CASSSRLGGTDTQYF. CDR3 nucleotide sequence: TGTGCCAGCAGCTCCCGTTTAGGGGGCACAGATACGCAGTATTTT.

The V gene is TRBV9, the J gene TRBJ2-1, with 7 bases aligning to TRBD1. The CDR3 is 15 residues long. Trimming took 0 bases from V and 6 from J; bases not matched to a gene: 6. Germline lookup yields CDR1 SGDLS and CDR2 YYNGEE. The CDR3 protein is CASSVEGQQFNEQFF. CDR3 DNA sequence: TGTGCCAGCAGCGTAGAGGGACAGCAATTCAATGAGCAGTTCTTC.

The rearrangement uses TRBV11-2 and TRBJ2-7; 7 positions agree with TRBD1. The V gene's germline CDR1 is SGHAT and CDR2 FQNNGV. V was clipped by 1 base and J by 2 bases; unmatched bases: 11. CDR3 length equals 17 residues. Here the CDR3 DNA reads TGTGCCAGCAGCTTAGTTTTTTTACAGGGGTTCCCCTACGAGCAGTACTTC. Translating it yields CASSLVFLQGFPYEQYF.

The genes are TRBV18 and TRBJ2-1, with D unresolved. Trimming cost V 6 bases and J 7 bases, with 10 bases left between them. The CDR3 loop spans 12 amino acids. The germline CDR1 and CDR2 sequences are KGHSH and LQKENI. The DNA for the CDR3 is TGTGCCAGCTCTCGACCCCAGAATGAGCAGTTCTTC. It encodes CASSRPQNEQFF.

This chain links TRBV30 with TRBJ1-6; TRBD1 matches 8 bases. There are 16 residues in the CDR3. V lost 3 bases, J lost 11 bases, and 15 bases stayed unmatched. Per the germline V gene, CDR1 is GTSNPN and CDR2 is SVGIG (reference sequence). CDR3 sequence reads: CAWSQRTGRALTPLHF. The CDR3 nucleotides read TGTGCCTGGAGCCAACGGACAGGGAGAGCGCTCACACCCCTCCACTTT. Full variable domain (rest looked up from reference TRBV30 and TRBJ1-6): SQTIHQWPATLVQPVGSPLSLECTVEGTSNPNLYWYRQAAGRGLQLLFYSVGIGQISSEVPQNLSASRPQDRQFILSSKKLLLSDSGFYLCAWSQRTGRALTPLHFGNGTRLTVT.

This clone was picked up one time. The gene calls are TRBV5-1 and TRBJ1-2, with a weak D call TRBD1 (6 bases). Between the trimmed V and J ends, which lost 4 bases and 3 bases, there was a span of 16 bases. Germline CDR1 reads SGHRS; CDR2 reads YFSETQ. This CDR3 comprises 15 residues. CDR3 DNA sequence: TGCGCCAGCAGCCCCTACATGGACAGTGACTATGGCTACACCTTC. Protein: CASSPYMDSDYGYTF.

The DNA of the CDR3 is TGTGCCAGCAGCTCCGCGGGACAGGGCTACGAATCACCCCTCCACTTT. Translated, it gives CASSSAGQGYESPLHF. The chain is built from TRBV5-4 and TRBJ1-6; 9 bases line up with TRBD1. This CDR3 has 16 amino acids. Germline V gene data show CDR1 as SGHNT and CDR2 as YYREEE (reference sequence). Trimming at V came to 3 bases and at J to 10 bases, leaving 11 bases not matched to a gene.

The chain links TRBV6-6 to TRBJ2-7; tentatively, D is TRBD2 (5 bases). Germline V gene sequence: CDR1 MNHNY, CDR2 SVGAGI (reference sequence). The CDR3 is made up of 12 amino acids. Trimming pared 1 base from V and 5 bases from J, leaving 6 bases between. The DNA of the CDR3 is TGTGCCAGCAGTTACTTCGGGGACGAGCAGTACTTC. It is translated as CASSYFGDEQYF.

CDR3 sequence reads: CASSTGASYGYTF. CDR3 nucleotide sequence: TGTGCCAGTAGTACAGGCGCGAGCTATGGCTACACCTTC. The chain is built from TRBV19 and TRBJ1-2, with D unresolved. The CDR3 is made up of 13 amino acids. Looked up from germline, CDR1 is LNHDA and CDR2 is SQIVND (reference sequence). Trimming shortened V by 4 bases and J by 4 bases, and 10 bases separated the two germline ends.

This chain joins TRBV2 and TRBJ2-7; 7 bases are a match to TRBD1. Germline-derived CDR1 and CDR2 are SNHLY and FYNNEI. The V segment lost 5 bases and the J segment 6 bases; nucleotides outside the gene matches: 7. This CDR3 has 13 residues. DNA of the CDR3: TGTGCCAGCAGTCTCGACAGGGCCCGCGAGCAGTACTTC. Translated, it gives CASSLDRAREQYF.

This chain uses TRBV5-1 with TRBJ2-5; a possible D gene is TRBD2 (6 bases). Trimming pared 5 bases from V and 0 bases from J, leaving 8 bases between. Germline values: CDR1 SGHRS, CDR2 YFSETQ. CDR3 length: 13 residues. The CDR3 protein is CASRPSDQETQYF. In DNA form, the CDR3 reads TGCGCCAGCAGGCCTAGCGACCAAGAGACCCAGTACTTC.

This sequence joins TRBV30 and TRBJ1-2; D uncertain. Germline V lookup: CDR1 GTSNPN, CDR2 SVGIG (reference sequence). V was trimmed by 7 bases and J by 5 bases, leaving 17 bases between them. The CDR3 consists of 13 residues. The CDR3 nucleotides are TGTGCCTTTAGAAGAGGCAAGGCATATGGCTACACCTTC. Encoded protein: CAFRRGKAYGYTF.

The gene calls are TRBV2 and TRBJ1-4; 7 bases fit TRBD1. This CDR3 is 18 amino acids long. CDR1 and CDR2 (germline): SNHLY, FYNNEI. The trim removed 2 bases at V and 2 bases at J, leaving 11 bases unmatched. In DNA form, the CDR3 reads TGTGCCAGCAGTGAACCTCGGTCACGAGGGGGCACTAATGAAAAACTGTTTTTT. Translated, it gives CASSEPRSRGGTNEKLFF.

V gene TRBV2 combines with J gene TRBJ2-7, with D perhaps matching TRBD1 (5 bases). This CDR3 contains 11 residues. Per the germline V gene, CDR1 is SNHLY and CDR2 is FYNNEI. With 7 bases removed from V and 7 bases from J, the gap between germline ends came to 11 bases. The CDR3 DNA is TGTGCCAGCAAGTACGCAGGGGAGCAGTACTTC. It translates to CASKYAGEQYF.

This rearrangement joins TRBV25-1 to TRBJ2-2; D unclear. This CDR3 contains 15 residues. Germline CDR1 is MGHDK and CDR2 is SYGVNS. Trimming cost V 1 base and J 0 bases, with 6 bases left between them. CDR3 sequence reads: CASSEWSANTGELFF. CDR3 coding DNA: TGTGCCAGCAGTGAATGGTCGGCGAACACCGGGGAGCTGTTTTTT.

The chain is built from TRBV5-1 and TRBJ2-3; 11 bases fit TRBD2. The germline V gene has CDR1 SGHRS and CDR2 YFSETQ. The V segment lost 4 bases and the J segment 6 bases; nucleotides outside the gene matches: 10. This CDR3 is built from 16 residues. The CDR3 bases are TGCGCCAGCAGCACCCTACTAGCGGGGGCCGGGGATACGCAGTATTTT. Its translation is CASSTLLAGAGDTQYF.

The CDR3 nucleotides read TGTGCCAGCAGCCGCAGGGGGCAGAACACCGGGGAGCTGTTTTTT. Amino acids: CASSRRGQNTGELFF. This chain links TRBV5-4 with TRBJ2-2; 8 bases line up with TRBD1. Germline trimming cut 4 bases from V and 1 base from J; bases unmatched to any gene: 3. The CDR3 length is 15 residues. CDR1 and CDR2 from the germline V gene are SGHNT and YYREEE (reference sequence). Complete variable domain (other parts from reference TRBV5-4 and TRBJ2-2): ETGVTQSPTHLIKTRGQQVTLRCSSQSGHNTVSWYQQALGQGPQFIFQYYREEENGRGNFPPRFSGLQFPNYSSELNVNALELDDSALYLCASSRRGQNTGELFFGEGSRLTVL.